The 32 T cell receptor beta chains presented below share a single source sample, sequenced in a study of OX40 agonist ivuxolimab in advanced cancers. Profiled with immunoSEQ multiplex PCR; TCRdb holds only in-frame clones, not every one. The sample has more than 55,000 clones, more than 75% seen once. The sequencing here drew on CD4+ or CD8+ T cells sorted from blood, taken in a trial of the OX40 agonist ivuxolimab. Receptors originate from an adult with an advanced solid tumor such as melanoma, head and neck, liver or kidney cancer.

V usage is TRBV9 and J usage is TRBJ2-7; a possible D gene is TRBD2 (6 bases). The CDR3 contains 14 residues. From germline, CDR1 is SGDLS and CDR2 YYNGEE. V shed 4 bases and J shed 2 bases, with 13 bases lying between them. The DNA of the CDR3 is TGTGCCAGCAGCCGGGGGAGTAGCGCCTACGAGCAGTACTTC. It translates to CASSRGSSAYEQYF.

The chain has TRBV7-9 and TRBJ2-5; D gene uncertain. Between the trimmed V and J ends, which lost 7 bases and 5 bases, there was a span of 14 bases. CDR1 is SEHNR and CDR2 is FQNEAQ in the germline V gene (reference sequence). The CDR3 sequence is 13 residues long. CDR3 amino acids: CASTRSSGETQYF. The CDR3 nucleotides are TGTGCCAGCACCCGCTCTAGTGGGGAGACCCAGTACTTC.

The chain joins TRBV4-3 to TRBJ1-4, with D perhaps TRBD1 (5 bases). Germline V lookup: CDR1 LGHNA, CDR2 YSLEER. The V gene lost 0 bases and the J gene lost 5 bases, with 13 bases spanning the gap. The CDR3 consists of 16 residues. The CDR3 region is CASSQDLRGENEKLFF. CDR3 nucleotide sequence: TGCGCCAGCAGCCAAGATCTGAGAGGGGAAAATGAAAAACTGTTTTTT.

This chain connects TRBV4-1 to TRBJ2-5, with TRBD1 matching 8 bases. The CDR3 is 16 residues long. V shed 4 bases and J 0 bases; nucleotides not matched to a gene: 7. From germline, CDR1 is MGHRA and CDR2 YSYEKL. The CDR3 nucleotides read TGCGCCAGCAGCCCCGGGACAGGAAGCTACCAAGAGACCCAGTACTTC. Translated, it gives CASSPGTGSYQETQYF.

The chain links TRBV16 to TRBJ1-3; weak D call: TRBD1 (6 bases). CDR3 length: 18 amino acids. V lost 2 bases to trimming and J lost 0 bases, with 17 bases between them. The germline gives CDR1 KGHSY, CDR2 FQNENV. CDR3 DNA: TGTGCCAGCAGCCAAACGGGACACAGAATATTCTCTGGAAACACCATATATTTT. Translated: CASSQTGHRIFSGNTIYF.

The genes are TRBV2 and TRBJ2-1; the D is unclear. Germline lookup yields CDR1 SNHLY and CDR2 FYNNEI. V was clipped by 4 bases and J by 4 bases, with 17 bases between them. The CDR3 contains 16 residues. This CDR3 reads CASSGLRLVGYNEQFF. CDR3 DNA: TGTGCCAGCAGTGGACTGAGGCTTGTGGGATACAATGAGCAGTTCTTC.

V is TRBV27 and J is TRBJ2-7; no definite D call. Trimming cost V 3 bases and J 2 bases, with 11 bases left between them. Per the germline V gene, CDR1 is MNHEY and CDR2 is SMNVEV (reference sequence). CDR3 length: 14 residues. This CDR3 is CASSFSRSPYEQYF. The DNA of the CDR3 is TGTGCCAGCAGTTTCTCTCGGTCACCCTACGAGCAGTACTTC.

The chain is built from TRBV30 and TRBJ2-1, with D tentatively TRBD1 (5 bases). This CDR3 has 15 amino acids. The germline gives CDR1 GTSNPN, CDR2 SVGIG (reference sequence). Trimming pared 2 bases from V and 0 bases from J, leaving 11 bases between. In nucleotides, the CDR3 is TGTGCCTGGAGTCAGGGTGTGCTCTCCTACAATGAGCAGTTCTTC. Protein sequence: CAWSQGVLSYNEQFF.

This sequence joins TRBV7-2 and TRBJ1-1; D not certain. The CDR3 contains 13 residues. Trimming pared 6 bases from V and 0 bases from J, leaving 8 bases between. Germline-derived CDR1 and CDR2 are SGHTA and FQGNSA. CDR3 amino acids: CASSVAVNTEAFF. The CDR3, as DNA: TGTGCCAGCAGTGTAGCAGTGAACACTGAAGCTTTCTTT.

The V gene is TRBV20-1, the J gene TRBJ1-2, with D unresolved. Per germline, CDR1 DFQATT and CDR2 SNEGSKA (reference sequence). Trimming shortened V by 3 bases and J by 3 bases, and 5 bases separated the two germline ends. This CDR3 is 11 amino acids long. For the CDR3, the DNA is TGCAGTGCTAGGATACACTATGGCTACACCTTC. It yields the protein CSARIHYGYTF.

This chain connects TRBV9 to TRBJ2-7; weak D call: TRBD2 (6 bases). The V and J ends lost 3 bases and 6 bases respectively, with 10 bases between them. The CDR3 has 12 amino acids. Germline assignment: CDR1 SGDLS and CDR2 YYNGEE. CDR3 DNA: TGTGCCAGCAGCGGGGCGGGGAGCGAGCAGTACTTC. Translating gives CASSGAGSEQYF.

The chain recombines TRBV5-6 with TRBJ1-5, with 7 bases fitting TRBD1. Looked up from germline, CDR1 is SGHDT and CDR2 is YYEEEE. The CDR3 has 16 amino acids. Unmatched junction bases numbered 15, after V lost 3 bases and J lost 9 bases. DNA of the CDR3: TGTGCCAGCAGCTCGCTCCGGGACAGCCGTCGGGGGCCCCAGCATTTT. Protein: CASSSLRDSRRGPQHF.

The chain links TRBV6-6 to TRBJ2-2; TRBD2 matches 11 bases. Germline lookup yields CDR1 MNHNY and CDR2 SVGAGI (reference sequence). The CDR3 consists of 16 residues. V lost 4 bases to trimming and J lost 6 bases; unmatched junction nucleotides: 7. The CDR3 DNA reads as TGTGCCAGCAGTTCAACTAGCGGGGGCCCTCCCGGGGAGCTGTTTTTT. This codes for CASSSTSGGPPGELFF.

V gene TRBV30 combines with J gene TRBJ2-3; the match to TRBD2 covers 7 bases. V was pared by 3 bases and J by 1 base, with 4 bases of the junction left unmatched. CDR1 and CDR2 (germline): GTSNPN, SVGIG (reference sequence). This CDR3 has 14 amino acids. The CDR3 sequence: CAWSPAGGTDTQYF. The CDR3 region has the DNA TGTGCCTGGAGCCCCGCGGGGGGCACAGATACGCAGTATTTT.

V usage is TRBV18 and J usage is TRBJ2-7; 7 bases agree with TRBD2. CDR1 is KGHSH, CDR2 LQKENI, per germline. The CDR3 runs to 14 residues. Trimming took 3 bases from V and 1 from J; bases not matched to a gene: 3. CDR3 sequence: CASSPGRASYEQYF. CDR3 sequence (DNA): TGTGCCAGCTCACCGGGGAGGGCATCCTACGAGCAGTACTTC.

The V call is TRBV7-2, the J call TRBJ2-1; unclear D gene. The CDR3 loop spans 14 amino acids. Germline lookup yields CDR1 SGHTA and CDR2 FQGNSA. V was pared by 4 bases and J by 2 bases, with 9 bases between. The CDR3 bases are TGTGCCAGCAGCTCCTCAACGACCTACAATGAGCAGTTCTTC. Its protein is CASSSSTTYNEQFF.

The V call is TRBV2, the J call TRBJ2-7; 7 bases align to TRBD1. CDR1 is SNHLY, CDR2 FYNNEI, per germline. CDR3 length: 16 residues. Germline trimming cut 4 bases from V and 0 bases from J; bases unmatched to any gene: 9. This chain's CDR3 is CASSAGAGGSSYEQYF. In DNA, the CDR3 is TGTGCCAGCAGTGCCGGGGCAGGGGGTTCCTCCTACGAGCAGTACTTC.

The chain couples TRBV28 to TRBJ1-1; 7 bases match TRBD1. With V trimmed by 6 bases and J by 0 bases, 10 bases remained unmatched. Germline V CDR1 and CDR2: MDHEN, SYDVKM. This CDR3 spans 16 amino acids. DNA of the CDR3: TGTGCCAGCAGATCCCCCGGGACAGCTTTGAACACTGAAGCTTTCTTT. Translated: CASRSPGTALNTEAFF.

The chain joins TRBV28 to TRBJ1-1; D is unclear. Germline-derived CDR1 and CDR2 are MDHEN and SYDVKM. The CDR3 spans 15 residues. The V end was cut by 5 bases, the J end by 3 bases, with 16 bases between. DNA for the CDR3: TGTGCCAGCAGTCCTCCGCCTCCGAGGGACACTGAAGCTTTCTTT. Translating it yields CASSPPPPRDTEAFF.

The genes are TRBV7-7 and TRBJ1-1, with 9 bases aligning to TRBD1. V lost 6 bases and J lost 0; bases outside the gene matches: 5. There are 15 residues in the CDR3. Germline V gene sequence: CDR1 SSHAT, CDR2 FNYEAQ (reference sequence). CDR3 sequence: CASRYGTGMNTEAFF. CDR3 DNA: TGTGCCAGCAGGTACGGGACAGGGATGAACACTGAAGCTTTCTTT.

The chain carries TRBV7-9 and TRBJ2-5; a weak D match, TRBD2 (7 bases). The CDR3 runs 15 residues. The V and J ends lost 4 bases and 5 bases respectively, with 17 bases between them. CDR1 is SEHNR, CDR2 FQNEAQ, per germline (reference sequence). The CDR3, as DNA: TGTGCCAGCAGCTCACGGGGAGGGGGGCTGGAGACCCAGTACTTC. Its translation: CASSSRGGGLETQYF.

The J gene is TRBJ1-5, the V gene TRBV28, with no clear D. The germline CDR1 and CDR2 sequences are MDHEN and SYDVKM. V was cut by 2 bases and J by 4 bases, with 12 bases left in between. There are 15 residues in the CDR3. CDR3 nucleotides: TGTGCCAGCAGTTTACATTCGGGCCAGAATCAGCCCCAGCATTTT. As protein: CASSLHSGQNQPQHF. The full variable domain, rest sourced from reference TRBV28 and TRBJ1-5, is DVKVTQSSRYLVKRTGEKVFLECVQDMDHENMFWYRQDPGLGLRLIYFSYDVKMKEKGDIPEGYSVSREKKERFSLILESASTNQTSMYLCASSLHSGQNQPQHFGDGTRLSIL.

The V and J genes are TRBV5-4 and TRBJ1-1; 7 bases fit TRBD1. The CDR3 loop spans 14 amino acids. The V segment lost 4 bases and the J segment 1 base; nucleotides outside the gene matches: 4. Germline V CDR1 and CDR2: SGHNT, YYREEE (reference sequence). The CDR3 region is CASSRQGANTEAFF. The DNA of the CDR3 is TGTGCCAGCAGCCGACAGGGCGCGAACACTGAAGCTTTCTTT. Using reference TRBV5-4 and TRBJ1-1 for the parts outside the CDR3, the full variable domain is ETGVTQSPTHLIKTRGQQVTLRCSSQSGHNTVSWYQQALGQGPQFIFQYYREEENGRGNFPPRFSGLQFPNYSSELNVNALELDDSALYLCASSRQGANTEAFFGQGTRLTVV.

J is TRBJ2-5 and V is TRBV5-6; a weak D match, TRBD1 (6 bases). CDR1 and CDR2 from the germline V gene are SGHDT and YYEEEE. This CDR3 contains 16 residues. The V end was cut by 4 bases, the J end by 0 bases, with 16 bases between. The chain's CDR3 is CASSAQGKEYQETQYF. In nucleotides, the CDR3 is TGTGCCAGCAGCGCACAGGGTAAGGAGTACCAAGAGACCCAGTACTTC.

The chain has TRBV21-1 and TRBJ2-3; the tabulated D call, TRBD1, remains unverified against the DNA. TRBV21-1 is deemed a pseudogene. The CDR3 has 13 amino acids. CDR3 in DNA: TGTGCCAGCACCGACACATCAGGGGATACGCAGTATTTT. Encoded protein: CASTDTSGDTQYF.

This chain joins TRBV5-1 and TRBJ2-5, with D possibly being TRBD1 (6 bases). CDR1 and CDR2 from the germline V gene are SGHRS and YFSETQ. V lost 4 bases and J lost 5, with 15 bases in between. This CDR3 is built from 14 residues. DNA for the CDR3: TGCGCCAGCAGCGGGCTGCAGGGGTGGGAGACCCAGTACTTC. It translates to CASSGLQGWETQYF. Supplemented by reference TRBV5-1 and TRBJ2-5, the full variable domain reads KAGVTQTPRYLIKTRGQQVTLSCSPISGHRSVSWYQQTPGQGLQFLFEYFSETQRNKGNFPGRFSGRQFSNSRSEMNVSTLELGDSALYLCASSGLQGWETQYFGPGTRLLVL.

V is TRBV2 and J is TRBJ1-4; 8 bases fit TRBD1. The germline CDR1 and CDR2 sequences are SNHLY and FYNNEI. The CDR3 runs 14 residues. Trimming removed 6 bases from V and 4 bases from J; junction bases left unmatched: 4. The CDR3 DNA sequence: TGTGCCAGCAGAGAACAGGGGGTTAATGAAAAACTGTTTTTT. Protein product: CASREQGVNEKLFF.

The chain employs TRBV5-4 and TRBJ2-1; D gene unclear. This CDR3 has 13 residues. CDR1 and CDR2 from the germline V gene are SGHNT and YYREEE (reference sequence). V lost 3 bases to trimming and J lost 4 bases, with 8 bases between them. In nucleotides, the CDR3 is TGTGCCAGCAGCTCTGGGTCTTACAATGAGCAGTTCTTC. Encoded protein: CASSSGSYNEQFF.

The chain links TRBV5-6 to TRBJ2-2, with no clear D. Germline V CDR1 and CDR2: SGHDT, YYEEEE. The CDR3 is made up of 13 amino acids. Trimming stripped 4 bases from V and 3 bases from J, with 7 bases between. The CDR3, as DNA: TGTGCCAGCAGCGTGCAGGACACCGGGGAGCTGTTTTTT. It is translated as CASSVQDTGELFF.

This clone was observed once. V gene TRBV30 combines with J gene TRBJ1-2, with 7 bases that match TRBD1. Per the germline V gene, CDR1 is GTSNPN and CDR2 is SVGIG (reference sequence). The V and J ends lost 3 bases and 0 bases, in that order; junction bases with no gene match: 4. The length of the CDR3 is 14 residues. The CDR3 DNA follows: TGTGCCTGGAGGGAGGACAGGTCTAACTATGGCTACACCTTC. The encoded protein is CAWREDRSNYGYTF. Together with reference TRBV30 and TRBJ1-2, the CDR3 gives the full variable domain: SQTIHQWPATLVQPVGSPLSLECTVEGTSNPNLYWYRQAAGRGLQLLFYSVGIGQISSEVPQNLSASRPQDRQFILSSKKLLLSDSGFYLCAWREDRSNYGYTFGSGTRLTVV.

The chain links TRBV11-1 to TRBJ2-4, with TRBD2 identical over 15 bases. This CDR3 has 16 residues. CDR1 and CDR2 from the germline V gene are SGHAT and FQDESV (reference sequence). The J segment lost 7 bases and the V segment lost 3 bases, leaving 4 bases of the junction unmatched. The CDR3 sequence: CASSFRTSGRGNIQYF. The CDR3 DNA is TGTGCCAGCAGCTTCAGGACTAGCGGGAGGGGGAACATTCAGTACTTC.

This chain connects TRBV19 to TRBJ1-5, with TRBD1 identical over 11 bases. Looked up from germline, CDR1 is LNHDA and CDR2 is SQIVND (reference sequence). V lost 5 bases and J lost 7; bases outside the gene matches: 10. The CDR3 spans 16 residues. The CDR3 DNA is TGTGCCAGTAGTCTCTCTCCCGGGACAGGGGGGCAGCCCCAGCATTTT. Amino acid sequence: CASSLSPGTGGQPQHF. Full variable domain (outside the CDR3, taken from reference TRBV19 and TRBJ1-5): DGGITQSPKYLFRKEGQNVTLSCEQNLNHDAMYWYRQDPGQGLRLIYYSQIVNDFQKGDIAEGYSVSREKKESFPLTVTSAQKNPTAFYLCASSLSPGTGGQPQHFGDGTRLSIL.